Below are 24 T cell receptor beta chains sequenced from a single sample in a study of blood T cell repertoires in COVID-19. Generated by immunoSEQ multiplex PCR, the TCRdb table keeps only in-frame clones and is missing some. The profile covers 250,000 to 350,000 clones, with more than 70% appearing a single time and roughly 12% taken by the ten largest. Sequencing used peripheral blood. The receptors stem from a woman aged 25 to 39 with COVID-19, enrolled during active disease.

This chain links TRBV5-1 with TRBJ2-7; 8 bases match TRBD2. The junction had 13 bases not matched to a gene; V was cut back by 4 bases and J by 4 bases. The CDR3 is 16 residues long. Germline CDR1 reads SGHRS; CDR2 reads YFSETQ. The CDR3 loop reads CASSLNPGLGQYEQYF. CDR3 DNA sequence: TGCGCCAGCAGCCTAAACCCGGGACTAGGACAATACGAGCAGTACTTC.

This chain links TRBV27 with TRBJ2-3; TRBD2 agrees at 9 bases. The CDR3 has 19 amino acids. The V gene end was trimmed by 5 bases and the J gene end by 4 bases; junction bases not matched to a gene: 19. The germline CDR1 and CDR2 sequences are MNHEY and SMNVEV (reference sequence). The CDR3 DNA sequence: TGTGCCAGCAGTCCCCCAACAGGGGAATTAGCGGGAGCCCCAGATACGCAGTATTTT. Translating gives CASSPPTGELAGAPDTQYF.

The CDR3: CASSTGGGKQYF. The CDR3 coding sequence is TGTGCCAGCAGCACAGGGGGCGGAAAACAGTACTTC. The genes are TRBV2 and TRBJ2-7, with 9 bases that match TRBD1. The CDR3 is 12 amino acids. Germline trimming cut 6 bases from V and 10 bases from J; bases unmatched to any gene: 7. Germline CDR1 SNHLY, CDR2 FYNNEI.

The chain has TRBV27 and TRBJ1-4; D not resolved. V was pared by 4 bases and J by 5 bases, with 11 bases between. Per germline, CDR1 MNHEY and CDR2 SMNVEV (reference sequence). The CDR3 consists of 14 residues. Here the CDR3 reads CASSSYSWNEKLFF. The CDR3, as DNA: TGTGCCAGCAGTTCTTATAGTTGGAATGAAAAACTGTTTTTT. The full variable domain, in which reference TRBV27 and TRBJ1-4 provide the parts outside the CDR3, is EAQVTQNPRYLITVTGKKLTVTCSQNMNHEYMSWYRQDPGLGLRQIYYSMNVEVTDKGDVPEGYKVSRKEKRNFPLILESPSPNQTSLYFCASSSYSWNEKLFFGSGTQLSVL.

The count of this clone is one. CDR3 nucleotides: TGTGCCAGCAGCAGGGCCTATAGCAATCAGCCCCAGCATTTT. Encoded protein: CASSRAYSNQPQHF. This sequence joins TRBV6-5 and TRBJ1-5; possibly TRBD1 for D (5 bases). Trimming shortened V by 6 bases and J by 0 bases, and 9 bases separated the two germline ends. The CDR3 contains 14 residues. Germline CDR1 and CDR2: MNHEY and SVGAGI.

The chain employs TRBV28 and TRBJ1-5; the match to TRBD1 covers 8 bases. Trimming cost V 5 bases and J 4 bases; bases outside gene matches: 13. The germline gives CDR1 MDHEN, CDR2 SYDVKM. This CDR3 is 17 amino acids long. CDR3 nucleotides: TGTGCCAGCAGTCTCCCCGGACAGGGATCTTGGAATCAGCCCCAGCATTTT. Its translation is CASSLPGQGSWNQPQHF.

The rearrangement links TRBV2 to TRBJ2-7, with a possible D match to TRBD2 (6 bases). V was clipped by 1 base and J by 4 bases, with 11 bases between them. From germline, CDR1 is SNHLY and CDR2 FYNNEI. This CDR3 contains 14 residues. The CDR3 region has the DNA TGTGCCAGCAGTGAAGGGGGGAGGAGGTACGAGCAGTACTTC. This encodes CASSEGGRRYEQYF.

V and J are TRBV28 and TRBJ2-3; D unresolved. CDR3 length: 10 amino acids. Trimming removed 5 bases from V and 6 bases from J, with 3 bases in between. The germline V gene encodes CDR1 MDHEN and CDR2 SYDVKM. The CDR3 sequence is CASSRDTQYF. The DNA of the CDR3 is TGTGCCAGCAGTCGGGATACGCAGTATTTT.

The V call is TRBV27, the J call TRBJ2-7; no definite D call. Per the germline V gene, CDR1 is MNHEY and CDR2 is SMNVEV (reference sequence). The length of the CDR3 is 15 residues. Trimming took off 3 bases at V and 0 bases at J, with 12 bases between the two ends. DNA for the CDR3: TGTGCCAGCAGTTTCGATCTTACAACCTCCTACGAGCAGTACTTC. This sequence encodes CASSFDLTTSYEQYF.

The chain employs TRBV5-1 and TRBJ2-5; 7 bases fit TRBD2. The germline V gene has CDR1 SGHRS and CDR2 YFSETQ. This CDR3 is built from 14 residues. The J segment lost 3 bases and the V segment lost 4 bases, leaving 6 bases of the junction unmatched. Here the CDR3 reads CASSGGLVEETQYF. The CDR3 DNA follows: TGCGCCAGCAGCGGAGGACTAGTTGAAGAGACCCAGTACTTC. The whole variable domain, remainder taken from reference TRBV5-1 and TRBJ2-5, is KAGVTQTPRYLIKTRGQQVTLSCSPISGHRSVSWYQQTPGQGLQFLFEYFSETQRNKGNFPGRFSGRQFSNSRSEMNVSTLELGDSALYLCASSGGLVEETQYFGPGTRLLVL.

V gene TRBV7-9 combines with J gene TRBJ2-3, with 8 bases fitting TRBD2. Germline CDR1 is SEHNR and CDR2 is FQNEAQ (reference sequence). This CDR3 has 19 residues. V was pared by 1 base and J by 4 bases, with 16 bases of the junction left unmatched. DNA of the CDR3: TGTGCCAGCAGCTTAGGGCGCAGCGGGGGAGCGGGAGTTGCAGATACGCAGTATTTT. It codes for CASSLGRSGGAGVADTQYF.

This clone has more than one count but fewer than ten. The same CDR3 also results from other DNA sequences found in this sample. The J gene is TRBJ2-3, the V gene TRBV2; weak D call: TRBD1 (6 bases). V dropped 4 bases and J dropped 1 base, with 9 bases sitting between them. CDR1 and CDR2 from the germline V gene are SNHLY and FYNNEI. The CDR3 consists of 14 residues. CDR3 residues: CASSVRGGTDTQYF. In DNA, the CDR3 is TGTGCCAGCAGTGTCAGGGGAGGCACAGATACGCAGTATTTT. Complete variable domain (other parts from reference TRBV2 and TRBJ2-3): EPEVTQTPSHQVTQMGQEVILRCVPISNHLYFYWYRQILGQKVEFLVSFYNNEISEKSEIFDDQFSVERPDGSNFTLKIRSTKLEDSAMYFCASSVRGGTDTQYFGPGTRLTVL.

This chain joins TRBV10-1 and TRBJ2-7; 9 nucleotides match TRBD1. The V gene end was trimmed by 2 bases and the J gene end by 3 bases; junction bases not matched to a gene: 2. CDR1 and CDR2 (germline): WNHNN, SYGVQD (reference sequence). The CDR3 is 14 amino acids. Here the CDR3 DNA reads TGCGCCAGCAGTGAGACGACAGGGGGCTACGAGCAGTACTTC. As protein: CASSETTGGYEQYF.

Many counts were recorded for this clone. In DNA, the CDR3 is TGTGCCACCAGCAGAGGGACGGGAAACACAGATACGCAGTATTTT. Translation gives CATSRGTGNTDTQYF. The V and J genes are TRBV15 and TRBJ2-3, with TRBD2 as a possible D gene (5 bases). The CDR3 is 15 residues long. Germline assignment: CDR1 LNHNV and CDR2 YYDKDF (reference sequence). The V end lost 1 base, the J end lost 2 bases, and 10 bases lay between the germline ends.

J is TRBJ1-3 and V is TRBV4-3; D is undetermined. Germline CDR1 and CDR2: LGHNA and YSLEER. V lost 1 base and J 4 bases, leaving 5 bases between the germline ends. The CDR3 has 13 amino acids. The CDR3 here is CASSQVPGNTIYF. The CDR3 region has the DNA TGCGCCAGCAGCCAAGTTCCGGGAAACACCATATATTTT.

The genes are TRBV6-2 or TRBV6-3 and TRBJ2-5; 7 nucleotides match TRBD1. V was clipped by 6 bases and J by 4 bases; unmatched bases: 8. The germline V gene encodes CDR1 MNHEY and CDR2 SVGEGT. The CDR3 runs 14 residues. As DNA, the CDR3 is TGTGCCAGCAGCCTCGACAGGGTAAGAGAGACCCAGTACTTC. Encoded protein: CASSLDRVRETQYF.

This clone was seen a single time. The chain recombines TRBV28 with TRBJ2-1; the D gene is possibly TRBD2 (6 bases). This CDR3 region has 15 residues. Trimming took off 2 bases at V and 6 bases at J, with 14 bases between the two ends. CDR1 MDHEN and CDR2 SYDVKM come from the germline V gene. CDR3 sequence: CASSLLSSAPNEQFF. The CDR3 DNA sequence: TGTGCCAGCAGTTTACTGTCTAGCGCTCCCAATGAGCAGTTCTTC.

The sample holds one count of this clone. V gene TRBV5-1 combines with J gene TRBJ2-1; 9 bases fit TRBD2. The CDR3 has 18 residues. Germline V gene lookup returns CDR1 SGHRS and CDR2 YFSETQ. After removal of 0 bases from V and 7 bases from J, the junction contained 14 bases not matched to a gene. The CDR3 sequence: CASSLARGGGRAMNEQFF. The CDR3 bases are TGCGCCAGCAGCTTGGCCCGGGGAGGCGGGAGGGCCATGAATGAGCAGTTCTTC.

The V and J genes are TRBV19 and TRBJ2-1, with 12 nucleotides matching TRBD2. Germline-derived CDR1 and CDR2 are LNHDA and SQIVND (reference sequence). The CDR3 extends over 16 amino acids. Unmatched junction bases numbered 6, after V lost 5 bases and J lost 4 bases. CDR3 region: CASSLRLAGAYNEQFF. In nucleotides, the CDR3 is TGTGCCAGTAGTCTACGACTAGCGGGAGCGTACAATGAGCAGTTCTTC.

The rearrangement joins TRBV28 to TRBJ1-4; 7 bases match TRBD1. CDR1 is MDHEN, CDR2 SYDVKM, per germline. Losses at the gene ends were 5 bases for V and 7 bases for J; bases not matched to a gene: 7. This CDR3 has 14 residues. The DNA for the CDR3 is TGTGCCAGCAGTCCATTCCGGGACAGTGAAAAACTGTTTTTT. It encodes CASSPFRDSEKLFF.

The rearrangement uses TRBV19 and TRBJ1-4; D is ambiguous. Per germline, CDR1 LNHDA and CDR2 SQIVND (reference sequence). The CDR3 sequence is 13 residues long. Trimming removed 7 bases from V and 5 bases from J, with 11 bases in between. The CDR3 DNA follows: TGTGCCAGTACCTCCAGGAGGAATGAAAAACTGTTTTTT. It is translated as CASTSRRNEKLFF.

V gene TRBV10-1 combines with J gene TRBJ2-3; no definite D call. V was pared by 0 bases and J by 0 bases, with 7 bases between. The CDR3 is 15 residues long. Per the germline V gene, CDR1 is WNHNN and CDR2 is SYGVQD (reference sequence). The CDR3 DNA reads as TGCGCCAGCAGTGAGTCGGGCGATAGCACAGATACGCAGTATTTT. It translates to CASSESGDSTDTQYF.

With regard to this clone: This specimen includes other DNA sequences encoding the same CDR3. The rearrangement joins TRBV19 to TRBJ1-2; 11 positions agree with TRBD1. The CDR3 totals 14 residues. V gave up 5 bases and J gave up 2 bases; unmatched junction bases: 1. Germline loops: CDR1 LNHDA, CDR2 SQIVND (reference sequence). CDR3 DNA: TGTGCCAGTAGTCGGGACAGGGGGAACTATGGCTACACCTTC. Translated, it gives CASSRDRGNYGYTF.

The V call is TRBV5-4, the J call TRBJ2-5; 7 bases map to TRBD1. Germline V gene sequence: CDR1 SGHNT, CDR2 YYREEE (reference sequence). V shed 1 base, J shed 1 base, and the junction held 7 bases outside the gene matches. There are 16 residues in the CDR3. The CDR3 nucleotides are TGTGCCAGCAGCTTGAGGACCGGGACAGCCCAAGAGACCCAGTACTTC. It is translated as CASSLRTGTAQETQYF.